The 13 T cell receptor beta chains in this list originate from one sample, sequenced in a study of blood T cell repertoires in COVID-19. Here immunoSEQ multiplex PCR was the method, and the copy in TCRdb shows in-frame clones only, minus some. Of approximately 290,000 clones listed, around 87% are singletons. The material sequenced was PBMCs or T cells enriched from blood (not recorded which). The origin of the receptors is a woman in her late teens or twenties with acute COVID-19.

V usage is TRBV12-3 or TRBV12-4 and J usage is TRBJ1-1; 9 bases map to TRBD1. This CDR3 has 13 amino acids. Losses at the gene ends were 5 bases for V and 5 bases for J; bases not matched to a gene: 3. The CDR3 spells CASSTGGETEAFF. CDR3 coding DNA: TGTGCCAGCAGTACAGGGGGCGAGACTGAAGCTTTCTTT.

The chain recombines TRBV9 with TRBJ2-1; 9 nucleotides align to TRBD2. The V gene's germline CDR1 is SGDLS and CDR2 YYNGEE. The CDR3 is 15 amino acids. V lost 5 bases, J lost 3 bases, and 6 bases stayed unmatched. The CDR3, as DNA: TGTGCCAGCAGGGAAGCGGGAGGAGGCTACAATGAGCAGTTCTTC. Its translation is CASREAGGGYNEQFF.

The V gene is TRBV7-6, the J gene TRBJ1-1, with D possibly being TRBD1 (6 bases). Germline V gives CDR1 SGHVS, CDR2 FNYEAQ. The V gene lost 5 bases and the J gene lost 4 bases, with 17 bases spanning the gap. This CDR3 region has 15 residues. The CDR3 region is CASSPGEGRGTEAFF. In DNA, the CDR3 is TGTGCCAGCAGCCCAGGGGAGGGCCGGGGCACTGAAGCTTTCTTT.

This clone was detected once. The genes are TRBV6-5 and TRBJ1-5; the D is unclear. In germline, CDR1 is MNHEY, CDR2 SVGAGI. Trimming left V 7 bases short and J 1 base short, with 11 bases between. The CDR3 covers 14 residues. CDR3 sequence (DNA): TGTGCCAGCAACACCGCGGCGAGCAATCAGCCCCAGCATTTT. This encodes CASNTAASNQPQHF.

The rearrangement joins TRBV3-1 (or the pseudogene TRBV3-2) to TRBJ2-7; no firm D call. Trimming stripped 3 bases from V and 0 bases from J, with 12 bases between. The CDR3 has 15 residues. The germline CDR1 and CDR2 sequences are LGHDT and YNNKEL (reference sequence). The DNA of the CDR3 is TGTGCCAGCAGCCATCTCACGCTAAGCTCCTACGAGCAGTACTTC. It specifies CASSHLTLSSYEQYF.

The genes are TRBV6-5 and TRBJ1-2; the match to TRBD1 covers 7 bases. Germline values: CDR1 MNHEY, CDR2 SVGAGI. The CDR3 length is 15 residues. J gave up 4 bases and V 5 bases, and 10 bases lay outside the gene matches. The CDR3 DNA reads TGTGCCAGCAGTCCCGGGACAGTGAACCTCTATGGCTACACCTTC. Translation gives CASSPGTVNLYGYTF.

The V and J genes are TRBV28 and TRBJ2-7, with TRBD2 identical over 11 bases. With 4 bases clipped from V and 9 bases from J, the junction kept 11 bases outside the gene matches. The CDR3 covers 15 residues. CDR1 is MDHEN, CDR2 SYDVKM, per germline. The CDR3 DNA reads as TGTGCCAGCAGTTCTACCGGGACTAGCGGCCTAGTGCAGTACTTC. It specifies CASSSTGTSGLVQYF.

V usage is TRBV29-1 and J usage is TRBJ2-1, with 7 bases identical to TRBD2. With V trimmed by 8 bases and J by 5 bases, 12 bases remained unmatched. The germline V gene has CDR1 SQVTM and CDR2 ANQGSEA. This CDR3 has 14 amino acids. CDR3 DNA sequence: TGCAGCCACAGGCTGGCGGGAGTCGACAATGAGCAGTTCTTC. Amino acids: CSHRLAGVDNEQFF.

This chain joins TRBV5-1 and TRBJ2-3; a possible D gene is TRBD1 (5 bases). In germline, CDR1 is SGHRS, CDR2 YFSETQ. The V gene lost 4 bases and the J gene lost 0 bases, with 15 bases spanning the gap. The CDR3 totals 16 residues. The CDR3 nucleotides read TGCGCCAGCAGCCCTTGGCAGGGCGAAAGCACAGATACGCAGTATTTT. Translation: CASSPWQGESTDTQYF.

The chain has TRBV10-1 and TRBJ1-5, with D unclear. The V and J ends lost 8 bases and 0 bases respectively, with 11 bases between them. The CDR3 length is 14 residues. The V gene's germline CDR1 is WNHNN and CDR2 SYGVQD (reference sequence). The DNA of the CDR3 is TGCGCCAGCCCTCGACATTCTAGCAATCAGCCCCAGCATTTT. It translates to CASPRHSSNQPQHF.

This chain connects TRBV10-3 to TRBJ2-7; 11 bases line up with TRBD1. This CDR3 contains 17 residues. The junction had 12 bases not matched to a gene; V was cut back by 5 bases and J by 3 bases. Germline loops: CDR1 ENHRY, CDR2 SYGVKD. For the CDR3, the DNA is TGTGCCATCAGTTCGGATGAAGACGGGACAGGGGGCTACGAGCAGTACTTC. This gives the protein CAISSDEDGTGGYEQYF.

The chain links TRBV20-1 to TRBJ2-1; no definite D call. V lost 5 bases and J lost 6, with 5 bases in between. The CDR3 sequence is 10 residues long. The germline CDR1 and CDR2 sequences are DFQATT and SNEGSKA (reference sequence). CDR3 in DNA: TGCAGTGCTTACACCAATGAGCAGTTCTTC. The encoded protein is CSAYTNEQFF.

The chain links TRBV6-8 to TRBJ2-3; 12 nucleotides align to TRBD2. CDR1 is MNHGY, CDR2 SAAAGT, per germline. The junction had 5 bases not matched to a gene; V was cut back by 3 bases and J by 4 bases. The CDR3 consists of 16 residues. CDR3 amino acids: CASSYPSGRVADTQYF. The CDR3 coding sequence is TGTGCCAGCAGTTATCCTAGCGGGAGGGTCGCAGATACGCAGTATTTT.